This is a list of T cell receptor beta chains from one sample in a study of cytomegalovirus exposure and HLA in healthy donors. Libraries were prepared by immunoSEQ multiplex PCR; TCRdb keeps only in-frame clonotypes and omits some of them. The table includes some 150,000 clones, approximately 71% detected once. Sequenced input: PBMCs. These receptors all come from a man aged 35-49 years in good health and CMV-seronegative. CDR3s include the opening cysteine and the closing phenylalanine or tryptophan. D genes are given only for firm matches. The size entry is marked missing in some rows and otherwise reads once, few, many or a size class.

j_call clone_size d_call v_call cdr3_nt cdr3_aa
TRBJ1-1 - - TRBV18 TGTGCCAGCTCACTAAAGGGCAGGGGAACTGGGCGCACTGAAGCTTTCTTT CASSLKGRGTGRTEAFF
TRBJ2-1 few TRBD1 TRBV6-1 TGTGCCAGCGGTCAGGGGGCGGGCAATGAGCAGTTCTTC CASGQGAGNEQFF
TRBJ1-5 - - TRBV5-1 TGCGCCAGCAGCAGAGGGGGGGAAGGTTCTAGCAATCAGCCCCAGCATTTT CASSRGGEGSSNQPQHF
TRBJ1-4 - - TRBV27 TGTGCCAGCAGTTGGGAGGGGGCAACTAATGAAAAACTGTTTTTT CASSWEGATNEKLFF
TRBJ1-2 - - TRBV5-1 TGCGCCAGCAGCTTGACCGGGAATGACCTTGGCTACACCTTC CASSLTGNDLGYTF
TRBJ2-4 - - TRBV12-1 TGTGCCAGCAGCTTTAGGGGTCGAATCAAAAACATTCAGTACTTC CASSFRGRIKNIQYF
TRBJ2-3 - - TRBV7-9 TGTGCCAGCAGTCCAGTGTGGGGGGGCCTCACAGATACGCAGTATTTT CASSPVWGGLTDTQYF
TRBJ1-4 - TRBD1 TRBV7-3 TGTGCCAGCAGCCTGACAGGGGGCACTAATGAAAAACTGTTTTTT CASSLTGGTNEKLFF
TRBJ1-1 - TRBD1 TRBV6-5 TGTGCCAGCAGAGATACAGGGGGCACTGAAGCTTTCTTT CASRDTGGTEAFF
TRBJ2-2 - TRBD2 TRBV9 TGTGCCAGCAGCGTAGGGGCGGGGGGGGAGAACACCGGGGAGCTGTTTTTT CASSVGAGGENTGELFF
TRBJ2-1 - TRBD2 TRBV5-6 TGTGCCAGCAGCTTGGGCCTAGCGGGGGGGAGAGAGCAGTTCTTC CASSLGLAGGREQFF
TRBJ2-2 once - TRBV5-1 TGCGCCAGCAGCTTGGGCAGGGAAAACACCGGGGAGCTGTTTTTT CASSLGRENTGELFF
TRBJ2-7 - TRBD1 TRBV27 TGTGCCAGCAGTCCGCAGGGGGTAACCTACGAGCAGTACTTC CASSPQGVTYEQYF
TRBJ1-1 once - TRBV28 TGTGCCAGCAGTTTAGTTCAGGGTAACACTGAAGCTTTCTTT CASSLVQGNTEAFF
TRBJ2-7 - TRBD1 TRBV9 TGTGCCAGCAGCCGAGGATACACAGGGGATTACGAGCAGTACTTC CASSRGYTGDYEQYF
TRBJ1-2 many - TRBV7-9 TGTGCCAGCAGCCAACCAGGGGTGAACTATGGCTACACCTTC CASSQPGVNYGYTF
TRBJ2-7 - - TRBV11-3 TGTGCCAGCAGCTATGGGGGGAGCTCCTACGAGCAGTACTTC CASSYGGSSYEQYF
TRBJ1-2 - TRBD1 TRBV11-2 TGTGCCAGCAGCTCGATCTACAGGGGGCTTGGTGGCTACCCCTTC CASSSIYRGLGGYPF
TRBJ2-1 - - TRBV19 TGTGCCAGTAGTCCCGGGGTGGGCCATGAGCAGTTCTTC CASSPGVGHEQFF
TRBJ1-2 - TRBD1 TRBV4-3 TGCGCCAGCGGACAGGGTAACTATGGCTACACCTTC CASGQGNYGYTF
TRBJ1-1 - TRBD1 TRBV7-9 TGTGCCAGCAGCCCGTTATGGACAGGGGTAGAAGGCACTGAAGCTTTCTTT CASSPLWTGVEGTEAFF
TRBJ1-2 - TRBD1 TRBV5-4 TGTGCCAGCACCGAGGCAGGGTTCCAGGGGGCAGGCTATGGCTACACCTTC CASTEAGFQGAGYGYTF
TRBJ2-2 few - TRBV2 TGTGCCAGCAGTCCGGGACTTAACACCGGGGAGCTGTTTTTT CASSPGLNTGELFF
TRBJ2-7 - - TRBV19 TGTGCCACCTGGGACTTTAACTCCTACGAGCAGTACTTC CATWDFNSYEQYF
TRBJ2-5 few TRBD2 TRBV5-4 TGTGCCAGCAGCTCCGGGACTAGCGCCCGGGAGACCCAGTACTTC CASSSGTSARETQYF
TRBJ1-1 - - TRBV5-1 TGCGCCAGCAGCTCCCCGGGGGTGGACACTGAAGCTTTCTTT CASSSPGVDTEAFF
TRBJ2-5 - - TRBV5-5 TGTGCCAGCAGCCAGGACAGTCCCCAAGAGACCCAGTACTTC CASSQDSPQETQYF
TRBJ2-7 once TRBD1 TRBV19 TGTGCCAGTAGTACCGGGACAGGGTCCTACGAGCAGTACTTC CASSTGTGSYEQYF
TRBJ1-1 - - TRBV5-1 TGCGCCAGCAGCTTGATGGGGGGACCCCTAACTGAAGCTTTCTTT CASSLMGGPLTEAFF
TRBJ1-2 - - TRBV7-2 TGTGCCAGCAGCCCCGGGGGGCCCTACTATGGCTACACCTTC CASSPGGPYYGYTF
TRBJ2-7 - - TRBV5-1 TGCGCCAGCAGCTTGACCTTCAGGGAGGTCTCCTACGAGCAGTACTTC CASSLTFREVSYEQYF
TRBJ2-7 once TRBD1 TRBV7-9 TGTGCCAGCAGCCCCGAACCGGACAGGGGGGCGCAGTACTTC CASSPEPDRGAQYF
TRBJ1-4 - TRBD1 TRBV7-9 TGTGCCAGCAGCCCCGAGGGACAGGGAACTAATGAAAAACTGTTTTTT CASSPEGQGTNEKLFF
TRBJ2-3 - TRBD2 TRBV6-1 TGTGCCAGCAGTGAAGCTAGCGGGGGGGATACGCAGTATTTT CASSEASGGDTQYF
TRBJ1-4 few - TRBV7-7 TGTGCCAGCAGCCAAACCGGACATCGGGATGAAAAACTGTTTTTT CASSQTGHRDEKLFF
TRBJ2-7 once - TRBV27 TGTGCCAGCAGTCCCTTGGACATGAACTACGAGCAGTACTTC CASSPLDMNYEQYF
TRBJ2-3 - TRBD2 TRBV4-3 TGCGCCAGCAGCCAAGAACTCCGAGGGGTAATAGCGGGGAGCACAGATACGCAGTATTTT CASSQELRGVIAGSTDTQYF
TRBJ2-7 - - TRBV27 TGTGCCAGCAGTTCACCGGACAGTGGGCACTACGAGCAGTACTTC CASSSPDSGHYEQYF
TRBJ1-1 - - TRBV6-6 TGTGCCAGCAAAAACAGGCAGGACACTGAAGCTTTCTTT CASKNRQDTEAFF
TRBJ2-5 - TRBD2 TRBV5-4 TGTGCCAGCAGCTCAACTAGCGGGGACCGGGGGACCCAGTACTTC CASSSTSGDRGTQYF
TRBJ1-1 - TRBD1 TRBV19 TGTGCCAGTACCCGGACAGGGACCGAAGGGGCTTTCTTT CASTRTGTEGAFF